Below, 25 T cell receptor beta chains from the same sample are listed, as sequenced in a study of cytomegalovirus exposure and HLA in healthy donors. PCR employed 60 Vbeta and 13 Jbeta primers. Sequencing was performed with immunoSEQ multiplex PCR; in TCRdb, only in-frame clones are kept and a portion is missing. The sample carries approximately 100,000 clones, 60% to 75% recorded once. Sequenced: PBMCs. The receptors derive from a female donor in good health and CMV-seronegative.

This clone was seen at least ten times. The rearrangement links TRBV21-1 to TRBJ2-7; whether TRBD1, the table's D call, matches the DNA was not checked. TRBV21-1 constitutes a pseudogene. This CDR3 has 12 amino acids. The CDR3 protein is CASSNGRDKQYF. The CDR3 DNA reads TGTGCCAGCAGCAATGGCAGGGATAAGCAGTACTTC.

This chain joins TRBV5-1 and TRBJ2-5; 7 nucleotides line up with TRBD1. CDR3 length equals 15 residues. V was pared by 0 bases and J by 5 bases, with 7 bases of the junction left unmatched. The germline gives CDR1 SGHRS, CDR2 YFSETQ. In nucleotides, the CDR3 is TGCGCCAGCAGCTTGGTAACAGGGGTGGAGGAGACCCAGTACTTC. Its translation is CASSLVTGVEETQYF.

CDR3 amino acids: CASSEEPGTYEQYF. The CDR3, as DNA: TGTGCCAGCAGTGAAGAGCCAGGGACCTACGAGCAGTACTTC. This chain joins TRBV2 and TRBJ2-7, with a tentative D call TRBD1 (5 bases). V lost 1 base and J lost 2, with 9 bases in between. Germline CDR1 SNHLY, CDR2 FYNNEI. This CDR3 has 14 residues.

The CDR3 DNA sequence: TGTGCCAGCAGACGGGAGAGGCTTGGAGATACGCAGTATTTT. This codes for CASRRERLGDTQYF. The chain is built from TRBV5-6 and TRBJ2-3; maybe TRBD2 (6 bases). V gave up 5 bases and J gave up 5 bases, with 15 bases separating them. Germline V gene data show CDR1 as SGHDT and CDR2 as YYEEEE. The CDR3 is 14 residues long.

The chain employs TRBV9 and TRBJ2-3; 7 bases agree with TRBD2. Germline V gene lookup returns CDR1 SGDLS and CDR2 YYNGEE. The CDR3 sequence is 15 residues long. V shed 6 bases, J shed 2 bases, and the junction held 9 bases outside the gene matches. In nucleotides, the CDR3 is TGTGCCAGCACCGACCGGGGGGAGCCCACAGATACGCAGTATTTT. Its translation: CASTDRGEPTDTQYF.

The DNA for the CDR3 is TGTGCCAGCTCACCAATCCCCGGGGTGAACACTGAAGCTTTCTTT. It is translated as CASSPIPGVNTEAFF. The chain recombines TRBV18 with TRBJ1-1; no reliable D call. This CDR3 contains 15 residues. Trimming removed 2 bases at V and 0 bases at J, with 10 bases between. The germline V gene encodes CDR1 KGHSH and CDR2 LQKENI.

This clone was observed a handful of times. The CDR3 DNA sequence: TGTGCCAGCAGTTACTCGGCAGGGCAAGGCTATGGCTACACCTTC. Its translation is CASSYSAGQGYGYTF. The gene calls are TRBV6-5 and TRBJ1-2, with D perhaps matching TRBD1 (5 bases). V lost 0 bases and J lost 4, with 12 bases in between. This CDR3 has 15 amino acids. CDR1 and CDR2 (germline): MNHEY, SVGAGI.

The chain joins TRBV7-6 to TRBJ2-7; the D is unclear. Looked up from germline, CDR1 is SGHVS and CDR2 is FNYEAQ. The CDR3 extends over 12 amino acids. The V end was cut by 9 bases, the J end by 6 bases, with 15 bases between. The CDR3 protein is CASGHQTGEQYF. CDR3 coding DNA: TGTGCCAGTGGCCACCAGACTGGCGAGCAGTACTTC.

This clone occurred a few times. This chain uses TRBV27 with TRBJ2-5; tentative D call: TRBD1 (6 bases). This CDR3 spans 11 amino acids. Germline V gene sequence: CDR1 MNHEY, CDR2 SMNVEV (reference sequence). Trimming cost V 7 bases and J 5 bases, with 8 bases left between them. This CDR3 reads CASIQGETQYF. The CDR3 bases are TGTGCCAGCATCCAGGGGGAGACCCAGTACTTC.

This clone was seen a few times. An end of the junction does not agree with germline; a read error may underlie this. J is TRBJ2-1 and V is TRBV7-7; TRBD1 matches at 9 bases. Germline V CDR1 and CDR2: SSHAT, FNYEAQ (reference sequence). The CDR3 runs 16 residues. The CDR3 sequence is CASSPGQGISGNEQFF. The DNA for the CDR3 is TGTGCTAGCAGCCCCGGACAGGGGATTTCGGGTAATGAGCAGTTCTTC.

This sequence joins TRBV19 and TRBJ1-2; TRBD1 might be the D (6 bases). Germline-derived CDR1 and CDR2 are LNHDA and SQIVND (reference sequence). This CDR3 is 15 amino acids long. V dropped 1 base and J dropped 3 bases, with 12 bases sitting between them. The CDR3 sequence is CASSIVNRDDYGYTF. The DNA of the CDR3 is TGTGCCAGTAGTATAGTTAACAGGGACGACTATGGCTACACCTTC.

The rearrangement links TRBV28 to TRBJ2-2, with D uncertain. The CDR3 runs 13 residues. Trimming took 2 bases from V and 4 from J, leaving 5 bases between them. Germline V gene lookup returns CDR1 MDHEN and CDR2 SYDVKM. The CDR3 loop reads CASSLPVTGELFF. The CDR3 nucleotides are TGTGCCAGCAGTTTACCCGTCACCGGGGAGCTGTTTTTT.

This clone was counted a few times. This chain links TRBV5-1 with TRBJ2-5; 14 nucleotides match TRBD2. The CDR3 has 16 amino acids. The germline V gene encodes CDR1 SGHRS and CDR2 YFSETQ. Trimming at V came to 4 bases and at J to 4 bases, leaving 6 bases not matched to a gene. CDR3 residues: CASSRMTSGRGETQYF. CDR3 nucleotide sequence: TGCGCCAGCAGCCGAATGACTAGCGGGAGGGGAGAGACCCAGTACTTC.

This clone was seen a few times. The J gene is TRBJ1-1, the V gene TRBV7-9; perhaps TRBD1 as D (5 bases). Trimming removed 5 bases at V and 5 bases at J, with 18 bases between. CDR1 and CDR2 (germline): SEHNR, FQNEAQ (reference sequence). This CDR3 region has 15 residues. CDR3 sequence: CASSPDGGRRTEAFF. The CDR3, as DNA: TGTGCCAGCAGCCCAGATGGGGGGAGAAGGACTGAAGCTTTCTTT.

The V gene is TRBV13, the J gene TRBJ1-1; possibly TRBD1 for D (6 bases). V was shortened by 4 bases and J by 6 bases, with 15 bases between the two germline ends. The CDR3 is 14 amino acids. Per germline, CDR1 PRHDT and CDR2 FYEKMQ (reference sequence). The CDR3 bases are TGTGCCAGCAGCTCCAGGGGAAGGGAAGCTGAAGCTTTCTTT. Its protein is CASSSRGREAEAFF.

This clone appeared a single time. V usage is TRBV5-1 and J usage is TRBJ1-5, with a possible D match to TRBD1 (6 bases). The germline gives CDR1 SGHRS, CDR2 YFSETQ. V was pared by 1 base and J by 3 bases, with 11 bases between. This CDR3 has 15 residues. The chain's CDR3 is CASSLSGQVNQPQHF. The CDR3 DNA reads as TGCGCCAGCAGCTTGTCGGGACAAGTCAATCAGCCCCAGCATTTT.

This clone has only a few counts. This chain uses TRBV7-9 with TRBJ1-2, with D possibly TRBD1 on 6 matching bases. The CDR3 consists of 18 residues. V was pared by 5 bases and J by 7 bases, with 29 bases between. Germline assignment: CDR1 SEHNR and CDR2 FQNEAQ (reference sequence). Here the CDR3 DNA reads TGTGCCAGCAGCCTCCAATTCTCGGGGGGCAGGGGATATGGTGGCTACACCTTC. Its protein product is CASSLQFSGGRGYGGYTF.

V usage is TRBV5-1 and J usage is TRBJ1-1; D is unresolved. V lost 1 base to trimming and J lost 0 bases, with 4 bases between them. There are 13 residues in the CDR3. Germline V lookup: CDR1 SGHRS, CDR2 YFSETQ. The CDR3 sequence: CASSLYVNTEAFF. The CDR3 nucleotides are TGCGCCAGCAGCTTGTATGTGAACACTGAAGCTTTCTTT.

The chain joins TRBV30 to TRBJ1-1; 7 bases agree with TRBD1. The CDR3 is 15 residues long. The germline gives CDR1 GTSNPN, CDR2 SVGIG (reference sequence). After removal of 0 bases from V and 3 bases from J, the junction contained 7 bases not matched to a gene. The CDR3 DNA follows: TGTGCCTGGAGTGTGCCCGACAGGGATCACACTGAAGCTTTCTTT. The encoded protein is CAWSVPDRDHTEAFF. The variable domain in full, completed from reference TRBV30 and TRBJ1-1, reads SQTIHQWPATLVQPVGSPLSLECTVEGTSNPNLYWYRQAAGRGLQLLFYSVGIGQISSEVPQNLSASRPQDRQFILSSKKLLLSDSGFYLCAWSVPDRDHTEAFFGQGTRLTVV.

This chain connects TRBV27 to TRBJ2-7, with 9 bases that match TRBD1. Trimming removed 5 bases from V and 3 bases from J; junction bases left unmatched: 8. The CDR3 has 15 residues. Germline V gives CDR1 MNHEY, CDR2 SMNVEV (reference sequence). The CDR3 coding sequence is TGTGCCAGCAGTCCTGGGACAGGGCTCAGCTACGAGCAGTACTTC. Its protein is CASSPGTGLSYEQYF.

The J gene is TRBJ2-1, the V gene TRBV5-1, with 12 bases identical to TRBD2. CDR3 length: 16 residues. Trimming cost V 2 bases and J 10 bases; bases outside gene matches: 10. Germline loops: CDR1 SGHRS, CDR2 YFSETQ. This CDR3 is CASSFGSTSGRGEQFF. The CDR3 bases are TGCGCCAGCAGCTTCGGTTCGACTAGCGGGAGAGGGGAGCAGTTCTTC. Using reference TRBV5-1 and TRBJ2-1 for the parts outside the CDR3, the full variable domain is KAGVTQTPRYLIKTRGQQVTLSCSPISGHRSVSWYQQTPGQGLQFLFEYFSETQRNKGNFPGRFSGRQFSNSRSEMNVSTLELGDSALYLCASSFGSTSGRGEQFFGPGTRLTVL.

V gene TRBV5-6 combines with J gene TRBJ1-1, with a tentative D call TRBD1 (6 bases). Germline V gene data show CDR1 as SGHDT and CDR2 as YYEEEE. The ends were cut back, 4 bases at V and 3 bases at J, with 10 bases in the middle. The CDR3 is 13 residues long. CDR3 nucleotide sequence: TGTGCCAGCAGCCGGGGGGGCGACACTGAAGCTTTCTTT. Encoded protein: CASSRGGDTEAFF.

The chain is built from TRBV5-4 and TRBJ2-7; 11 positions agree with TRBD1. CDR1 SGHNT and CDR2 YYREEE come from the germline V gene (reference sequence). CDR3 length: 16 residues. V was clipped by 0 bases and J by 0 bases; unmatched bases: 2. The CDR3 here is CASSLGGQGDSYEQYF. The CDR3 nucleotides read TGTGCCAGCAGCTTGGGGGGACAGGGGGACTCCTACGAGCAGTACTTC.

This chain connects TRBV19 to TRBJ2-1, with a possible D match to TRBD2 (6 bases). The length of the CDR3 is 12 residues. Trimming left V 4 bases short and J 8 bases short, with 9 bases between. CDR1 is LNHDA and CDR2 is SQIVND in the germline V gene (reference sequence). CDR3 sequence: CASSTIADEQFF. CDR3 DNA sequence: TGTGCCAGTAGTACTATAGCGGATGAGCAGTTCTTC.

The CDR3 DNA reads as TGCAGCGTGGACGGCGGGAGCTCCTACAATGAGCAGTTCTTC. Protein sequence: CSVDGGSSYNEQFF. The chain employs TRBV29-1 and TRBJ2-1; TRBD2 matches at 7 bases. Trimming at V came to 6 bases and at J to 0 bases, leaving 5 bases not matched to a gene. The CDR3 length is 14 residues. The germline V gene has CDR1 SQVTM and CDR2 ANQGSEA.